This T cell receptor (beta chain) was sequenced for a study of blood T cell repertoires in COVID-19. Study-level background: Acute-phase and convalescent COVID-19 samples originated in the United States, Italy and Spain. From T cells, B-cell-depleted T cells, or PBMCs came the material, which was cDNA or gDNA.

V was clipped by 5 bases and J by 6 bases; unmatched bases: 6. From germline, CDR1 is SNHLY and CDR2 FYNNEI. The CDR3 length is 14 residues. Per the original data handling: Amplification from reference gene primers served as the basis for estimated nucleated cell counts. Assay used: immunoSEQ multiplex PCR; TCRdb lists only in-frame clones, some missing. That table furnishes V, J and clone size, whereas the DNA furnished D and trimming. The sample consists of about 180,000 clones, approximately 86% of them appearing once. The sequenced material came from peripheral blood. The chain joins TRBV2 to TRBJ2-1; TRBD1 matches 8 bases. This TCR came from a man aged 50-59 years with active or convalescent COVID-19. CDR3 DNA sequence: TGTGCCAGCAGTAGCGGCAGGGGGCCCAATGAGCAGTTCTTC. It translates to CASSSGRGPNEQFF.